This T cell receptor beta chain derives from a study of identical twins. The germline V gene has CDR1 MNHEY and CDR2 SVGAGI. The CDR3 runs 14 residues. V gave up 0 bases and J gave up 5 bases, with 10 bases separating them. This clonotype has a handful of counts. TCRdb re-analysed the 5' RACE reads in MiXCR, keeping a single row per CDR3 protein. The sample records about 660,000 distinct CDR3 sequences, 8.6% being singletons. These data also featured in a second study, about yellow fever vaccine responses in identical twins.

Sequenced sample: PBMCs. J is TRBJ2-5 and V is TRBV6-5; D uncertain. The receptor was isolated from a young woman in good health. The CDR3 nucleotides read TGTGCCAGCAGTTACTCAACGTTGGGGGAGACCCAGTACTTC. Protein sequence: CASSYSTLGETQYF.